In its sample, the clone carrying this TCR beta chain was seen a few times. Its target is not known. These data originate in a study of siplizumab effects on memory and regulatory T cells. The V end lost 3 bases, the J end lost 7 bases, and 16 bases lay between the germline ends. The CDR3 totals 15 residues. CDR1 MGHRA and CDR2 YSYEKL come from the germline V gene. Study-level findings and limits: Suppressive activity of Tregs proliferating in siplizumab cultures remained unconfirmed. The average Treg-derived proportion among mappable alloreactive CD4+ clones was around 65% with siplizumab versus 25% to 30% in controls. The study found that siplizumab significantly reduced alloreactive sequences traceable to unstimulated CD4+ memory cells. A major contribution to the alloresponse seemed to be made by naive T cells, which seemed more diverse than memory cells.

Clones were sequenced by immunoSEQ multiplex PCR, and TCRdb holds only the in-frame ones, with some missing. The sample lists 45,000 to 60,000 clones, roughly 87% occurring once. Sequenced material: naive CD8+ T cells sorted from blood. V gene TRBV4-1 combines with J gene TRBJ1-5; D is perhaps TRBD1 (6 bases). This TCR came from a human donor in good health. This CDR3 is CASSQDMGAQQPQHF. The CDR3 coding sequence is TGCGCCAGCAGCCAGGATATGGGGGCCCAGCAGCCCCAGCATTTT.